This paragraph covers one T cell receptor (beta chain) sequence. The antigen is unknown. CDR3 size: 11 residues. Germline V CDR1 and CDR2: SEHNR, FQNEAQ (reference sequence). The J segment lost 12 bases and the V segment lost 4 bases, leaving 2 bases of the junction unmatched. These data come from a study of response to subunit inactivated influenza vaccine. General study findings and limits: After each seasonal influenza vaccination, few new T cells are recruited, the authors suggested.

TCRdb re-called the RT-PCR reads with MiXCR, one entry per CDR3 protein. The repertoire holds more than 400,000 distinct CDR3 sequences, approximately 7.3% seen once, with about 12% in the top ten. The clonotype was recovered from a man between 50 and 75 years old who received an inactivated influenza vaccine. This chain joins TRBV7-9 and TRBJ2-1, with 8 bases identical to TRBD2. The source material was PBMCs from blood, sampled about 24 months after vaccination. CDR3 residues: CASSSGGAQFF. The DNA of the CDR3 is TGTGCCAGCAGCTCCGGGGGGGCGCAGTTCTTC.